The 32 T cell receptor beta chains presented below share a single source sample, sequenced in a study of T cells in Graves' hyperthyroidism and ophthalmopathy. Authors of the study amplified TCR beta CDR3 regions from RNA transcripts. A first-round RT-PCR of the TCR CDR3 used the HTBI primer set. TCRdb used MiXCR to reprocess the multiplex PCR reads, holding one entry per CDR3 protein. The table records some 340,000 distinct CDR3 sequences, roughly 15% of them present only once. Sequencing input: blood. Receptors originate from a woman aged 40 to 50 with Graves' ophthalmopathy.

This clonotype was counted a single time. With a much larger clone just one base away, this may be a read error. The chain employs TRBV5-1 and TRBJ2-2; D is perhaps TRBD2 (5 bases). CDR3 size: 14 residues. CDR1 and CDR2 from the germline V gene are SGHRS and YFSETQ. The CDR3 nucleotides read TGCGCCAGCGGCTTGGAGGTGAACACCGGGGAGCTGTTTTTT. Encoded protein: CASGLEVNTGELFF.

This clonotype has more than one count but fewer than ten. The V call is TRBV5-6, the J call TRBJ2-3, with 12 bases matching TRBD2. The CDR3 sequence is 17 residues long. Germline CDR1 reads SGHDT; CDR2 reads YYEEEE. V shed 4 bases and J 2 bases; nucleotides not matched to a gene: 8. The CDR3 nucleotides are TGTGCCAGCAGCCGAGAGGGACTAGCGGGCGTCACAGATACGCAGTATTTT. Encoded protein: CASSREGLAGVTDTQYF.

The gene calls are TRBV3-1 and TRBJ1-4; perhaps TRBD1 as D (5 bases). V was shortened by 0 bases and J by 4 bases, with 15 bases between the two germline ends. The length of the CDR3 is 17 residues. Germline V gives CDR1 LGHDT, CDR2 YNNKEL (reference sequence). CDR3 bases: TGTGCCAGCAGCCAAGATCGCGCAGGGTATTATAATGAAAAACTGTTTTTT. Its protein is CASSQDRAGYYNEKLFF.

This clonotype was seen many times. The rearrangement uses TRBV6-1 and TRBJ1-6; TRBD1 is a possible D gene (5 bases). The CDR3 runs to 16 residues. Trimming pared 6 bases from V and 7 bases from J, leaving 19 bases between. Germline V gives CDR1 MNHNS, CDR2 SASEGT. CDR3: CASSSPIFGDNSPLHF. CDR3 coding DNA: TGTGCCAGCAGCTCCCCTATCTTCGGGGACAATTCACCCCTCCACTTT.

This clonotype was counted at least ten times. Compared with germline, one end of the junction differs, possibly owing to a read error. The chain recombines TRBV30 with TRBJ2-5; 10 nucleotides agree with TRBD1. Germline CDR1 is GTSNPN and CDR2 is SVGIG (reference sequence). The length of the CDR3 is 12 residues. The DNA of the CDR3 is TGTGCATGGACAGGGGGAGTAGGGACCCAGTACTTC. Protein sequence: CAWTGGVGTQYF. The full variable domain, completed using reference TRBV30 and TRBJ2-5, is SQTIHQWPATLVQPVGSPLSLECTVEGTSNPNLYWYRQAAGRGLQLLFYSVGIGQISSEVPQNLSASRPQDRQFILSSKKLLLSDSGFYLCAWTGGVGTQYFGPGTRLLVL.

With respect to this clonotype: With a much larger clone just one base away, this may be a read error. This rearrangement joins TRBV6-1 to TRBJ2-1, with D possibly being TRBD1 (5 bases). Germline V gene data show CDR1 as MNHNS and CDR2 as SASEGT. The CDR3 is 17 residues long. The V end was cut by 5 bases, the J end by 5 bases, with 22 bases between. Here the CDR3 DNA reads TGTGCCAGCAGTCACTCGTATAGGGCAGGGTCGAACAATGAGCAGTTCTTC. Translation: CASSHSYRAGSNNEQFF.

The table lists this clonotype with many counts. The CDR3 coding sequence is TGTGCCAGCAGCTCGACTAGCGGGGGATACGAGCAGTACTTC. Its translation is CASSSTSGGYEQYF. The V gene is TRBV11-2, the J gene TRBJ2-7, with TRBD2 matching over 12 bases. CDR1 and CDR2 (germline): SGHAT, FQNNGV. The CDR3 is 14 amino acids. V gave up 4 bases and J gave up 4 bases; unmatched junction bases: 2. The complete variable domain, with remaining parts taken from reference TRBV11-2 and TRBJ2-7, reads EAGVAQSPRYKIIEKRQSVAFWCNPISGHATLYWYQQILGQGPKLLIQFQNNGVVDDSQLPKDRFSAERLKGVDSTLKIQPAKLEDSAVYLCASSSTSGGYEQYFGPGTRLTVT.

A few counts support this clonotype. V is TRBV5-6 and J is TRBJ1-4, with D possibly matching TRBD1 (5 bases). CDR1 and CDR2 (germline): SGHDT, YYEEEE. Trimming removed 2 bases from V and 6 bases from J, with 14 bases in between. The CDR3 is 15 residues long. CDR3 protein: CASSFIHQGHEKLFF. The CDR3 bases are TGTGCCAGCAGCTTCATTCATCAGGGCCATGAAAAACTGTTTTTT.

This clonotype was counted at least ten times. V usage is TRBV6-2 or TRBV6-3 and J usage is TRBJ2-7; 9 bases fit TRBD2. The junction had 5 bases not matched to a gene; V was cut back by 6 bases and J by 2 bases. There are 14 residues in the CDR3. Germline V CDR1 and CDR2: MNHEY, SVGEGT. CDR3 region: CASRPSGTAYEQYF. The DNA for the CDR3 is TGTGCCAGCAGACCTAGCGGGACCGCCTACGAGCAGTACTTC.

This clonotype was recorded at least ten times. The chain combines TRBV6-1 with TRBJ2-3, with TRBD1 matching over 7 bases. The germline gives CDR1 MNHNS, CDR2 SASEGT. After removal of 5 bases from V and 2 bases from J, the junction contained 4 bases not matched to a gene. The CDR3 loop spans 14 amino acids. The CDR3 loop is CASSRQGFTDTQYF. CDR3 in DNA: TGTGCCAGCAGTCGACAGGGTTTCACAGATACGCAGTATTTT.

This rearrangement joins TRBV20-1 to TRBJ2-3, with D hard to call. This CDR3 has 11 residues. Germline lookup yields CDR1 DFQATT and CDR2 SNEGSKA (reference sequence). V was cut by 7 bases and J by 8 bases, with 13 bases left in between. CDR3 in amino acids: CSVQNLGTQYF. CDR3 bases: TGCAGTGTCCAGAATTTGGGTACGCAGTATTTT.

V and J are TRBV9 and TRBJ2-2, with D maybe TRBD2 (5 bases). Per germline, CDR1 SGDLS and CDR2 YYNGEE. V lost 1 base, J lost 0 bases, and 10 bases lay in between. This CDR3 contains 16 residues. Written as DNA, the CDR3 is TGTGCCAGCAGCGTACGTAGCGATACGAACACCGGGGAGCTGTTTTTT. Protein: CASSVRSDTNTGELFF.

The sample holds many counts of this clonotype. This rearrangement joins TRBV15 to TRBJ2-1; no definite D call. Between the trimmed V and J ends, which lost 0 bases and 4 bases, there was a span of 7 bases. Per the germline V gene, CDR1 is LNHNV and CDR2 is YYDKDF (reference sequence). The CDR3 consists of 14 residues. Here the CDR3 DNA reads TGTGCCACCAGCAGAGATCCAGAATACAATGAGCAGTTCTTC. Translation gives CATSRDPEYNEQFF.

The chain uses TRBV30 and TRBJ1-3; 7 bases align to TRBD1. Germline CDR1 GTSNPN, CDR2 SVGIG (reference sequence). The CDR3 runs to 15 residues. V shed 6 bases and J 0 bases; nucleotides not matched to a gene: 8. CDR3 amino acids: CACCDRDRSGNTIYF. CDR3 DNA sequence: TGTGCCTGCTGCGACAGGGACCGCTCTGGAAACACCATATATTTT.

The chain recombines TRBV4-1 with TRBJ2-1, with D tentatively TRBD1 (6 bases). Germline V gene data show CDR1 as MGHRA and CDR2 as YSYEKL. Trimming cost V 6 bases and J 4 bases, with 10 bases left between them. The CDR3 totals 13 residues. The CDR3 DNA is TGCGCCAGCAGGGACCAGGGGTACAATGAGCAGTTCTTC. It translates to CASRDQGYNEQFF.

Ten or more counts support this clonotype. V usage is TRBV2 and J usage is TRBJ2-3; D may be TRBD1 (7 bases). The CDR3 has 13 residues. The V end was cut by 8 bases, the J end by 9 bases, with 18 bases between. The germline CDR1 and CDR2 sequences are SNHLY and FYNNEI. The CDR3: CASDREVGGTQYF. The CDR3 DNA follows: TGTGCCAGCGACAGGGAGGTGGGGGGAACGCAGTATTTT.

The sample holds a few counts of this clonotype. The rearrangement links TRBV15 to TRBJ2-2, with D perhaps TRBD1 (5 bases). Germline V gene sequence: CDR1 LNHNV, CDR2 YYDKDF (reference sequence). V was shortened by 2 bases and J by 6 bases, with 7 bases between the two germline ends. The CDR3 is 13 residues long. CDR3 in DNA: TGTGCCACCAGCAGACACAGGTCCGGGGAGCTGTTTTTT. Protein sequence: CATSRHRSGELFF.

J is TRBJ2-7 and V is TRBV20-1, with D perhaps being TRBD1 or TRBD2 (5 bases each). V lost 5 bases and J 3 bases, leaving 14 bases between the germline ends. The CDR3 spans 13 residues. Germline V lookup: CDR1 DFQATT, CDR2 SNEGSKA (reference sequence). The CDR3 loop is CSASGAPSYEQYF. The CDR3 region has the DNA TGCAGTGCTTCCGGGGCCCCGAGCTACGAGCAGTACTTC.

This clonotype was counted ten times or more. This chain links TRBV6-1 with TRBJ1-1; D might be TRBD1 (5 bases). Germline V gene lookup returns CDR1 MNHNS and CDR2 SASEGT. The CDR3 is made up of 15 amino acids. The V end lost 5 bases, the J end lost 1 base, and 14 bases lay between the germline ends. The CDR3 loop is CASSPPGLTNTEAFF. CDR3 nucleotide sequence: TGTGCCAGCAGTCCGCCGGGACTCACGAACACTGAAGCTTTCTTT.

This clonotype was observed at least ten times. The chain employs TRBV6-1 and TRBJ2-5; TRBD2 agrees at 8 bases. Germline CDR1 reads MNHNS; CDR2 reads SASEGT. V gave up 5 bases and J gave up 2 bases; unmatched junction bases: 10. The CDR3 runs to 16 residues. In nucleotides, the CDR3 is TGTGCCAGCAGTCAATTTGGGGCGGGGGGACAAGAGACCCAGTACTTC. Translation: CASSQFGAGGQETQYF.

This clonotype was counted many times. This chain uses TRBV20-1 with TRBJ2-7; D not resolved. Trimming cost V 4 bases and J 2 bases, with 6 bases left between them. The germline V gene has CDR1 DFQATT and CDR2 SNEGSKA (reference sequence). The CDR3 runs to 11 residues. CDR3 bases: TGCAGTGCTACACTGGCCTACGAGCAGTACTTC. Translation gives CSATLAYEQYF.

This clonotype has at least ten counts. This chain connects TRBV2 to TRBJ2-2, with 7 positions matching TRBD2. This CDR3 has 15 residues. Germline V gene data show CDR1 as SNHLY and CDR2 as FYNNEI. After removal of 6 bases from V and 2 bases from J, the junction contained 6 bases not matched to a gene. The CDR3 DNA reads TGTGCCAGCAGACCGACTAGCAGAAACACCGGGGAGCTGTTTTTT. Protein: CASRPTSRNTGELFF.

As regards this clonotype: This may stem from a read error, because a much larger clone lies one nucleotide away. The CDR3 DNA follows: TGCGCCTGCAGCGCTGACAGTGCCTACGAGCAGTACTTC. Translating gives CACSADSAYEQYF. V usage is TRBV5-1 and J usage is TRBJ2-7, with D perhaps matching TRBD1 (5 bases). This CDR3 contains 13 residues. Germline V gives CDR1 SGHRS, CDR2 YFSETQ.

A few counts support this clonotype. CDR3 sequence reads: CSARGWQGPEQYF. CDR3 coding DNA: TGCAGTGCTAGAGGCTGGCAGGGGCCCGAGCAGTACTTC. V and J are TRBV20-1 and TRBJ2-7, with D possibly being TRBD1 (6 bases). CDR1 and CDR2 from the germline V gene are DFQATT and SNEGSKA (reference sequence). V was clipped by 1 base and J by 6 bases, with 13 bases between them. There are 13 residues in the CDR3.

This clonotype came up many times. The CDR3 is CASRRSSYEQYF. The DNA of the CDR3 is TGTGCCAGCCGGAGGTCCTCCTACGAGCAGTACTTC. V is TRBV7-9 and J is TRBJ2-7, with a tentative D call TRBD2 (5 bases). Germline CDR1 is SEHNR and CDR2 is FQNEAQ (reference sequence). Deletions cut 8 bases from V and 0 bases from J, with 8 bases between. The CDR3 length is 12 residues.

This clonotype was recorded many times. The chain is built from TRBV28 and TRBJ1-2; D ambiguous. V was shortened by 7 bases and J by 7 bases, with 13 bases between the two germline ends. The CDR3 length is 12 residues. Germline V CDR1 and CDR2: MDHEN, SYDVKM. CDR3 sequence reads: CASMTLTVGYTF. The CDR3 nucleotides are TGTGCCAGCATGACACTTACGGTTGGCTACACCTTC.

This clonotype was seen a few times. The chain employs TRBV18 and TRBJ2-5, with a tentative D call TRBD1 (5 bases). From germline, CDR1 is KGHSH and CDR2 LQKENI. V was pared by 2 bases and J by 5 bases, with 9 bases between. The CDR3 is 13 residues long. The CDR3 sequence: CASSPNKGETQYF. The CDR3 DNA reads as TGTGCCAGCTCACCAAACAAGGGGGAGACCCAGTACTTC.

This clonotype has a count of ten or more. The gene calls are TRBV12-3 or TRBV12-4 and TRBJ2-3; D unresolved. Trimming took off 8 bases at V and 0 bases at J, with 9 bases between the two ends. This CDR3 is built from 13 residues. The CDR3 spells CASREGSTDTQYF. CDR3 in DNA: TGTGCCAGCCGTGAAGGGAGCACAGATACGCAGTATTTT.

This chain joins TRBV7-2 and TRBJ2-1; 8 positions agree with TRBD2. Germline assignment: CDR1 SGHTA and CDR2 FQGNSA. This CDR3 contains 14 residues. The V segment lost 5 bases and the J segment 4 bases; nucleotides outside the gene matches: 4. The CDR3 reads CASSPIAGYNEQFF. In DNA, the CDR3 is TGTGCCAGCAGCCCAATAGCGGGGTACAATGAGCAGTTCTTC.

Only a few counts were recorded for this clonotype. V gene TRBV29-1 combines with J gene TRBJ1-2, with 7 bases that match TRBD1. The CDR3 is 13 residues long. Germline-derived CDR1 and CDR2 are SQVTM and ANQGSEA. V lost 7 bases and J lost 8; bases outside the gene matches: 13. Here the CDR3 reads CSGTDRVWGGYTF. Written as DNA, the CDR3 is TGCAGCGGTACCGACAGGGTGTGGGGCGGCTACACCTTC.

The chain uses TRBV5-1 and TRBJ1-1; D possibly corresponds to TRBD1 (6 bases). Trimming removed 4 bases at V and 1 base at J, with 14 bases between. Germline V lookup: CDR1 SGHRS, CDR2 YFSETQ. The CDR3 has 15 amino acids. CDR3 nucleotides: TGCGCCAGCAGCACCCGGACAGCGGGGAACACTGAAGCTTTCTTT. The encoded protein is CASSTRTAGNTEAFF.

In this sample, this clonotype turned up many times. This chain joins TRBV12-3 or TRBV12-4 and TRBJ1-1; D is perhaps TRBD1 (6 bases). The CDR3 runs to 17 residues. V dropped 3 bases and J dropped 4 bases, with 21 bases sitting between them. The CDR3 DNA sequence: TGTGCCAGCAGTTTGTCCCCCCGGGGGGCGCAGGGCACTGAAGCTTTCTTT. Translation: CASSLSPRGAQGTEAFF.